The present entry profiles one T cell receptor beta chain with its context. These data are taken from a study of shared clonotypes between healthy human individuals. Naive CD8 populations comprised CD45RO-negative cells positively selected for CCR7, excluding terminally differentiated effector memory CD45RA+ cells. The repertoire was sequenced with immunoSEQ multiplex PCR; TCRdb's copy has only in-frame clones and lacks some. The sample consists of around 2.1 million clones, 90% to 95% of them appearing once. The V and J ends lost 1 base and 5 bases respectively, with 14 bases between them. CDR1 is SGHVS and CDR2 is FNYEAQ in the germline V gene. This CDR3 region has 15 residues.

V usage is TRBV7-6 and J usage is TRBJ2-5, with D unclear. The sequence was obtained from a man younger than 30 in good health. Some clones in this sample may be carry-over from other donors' samples. Sequencing used naive CD8+ T cells from PBMCs. The CDR3 region is CASSLGHTTWETQYF. The DNA of the CDR3 is TGTGCCAGCAGCTTAGGCCATACCACTTGGGAGACCCAGTACTTC.